This TCR beta chain stems from a study of T cells in Graves' hyperthyroidism and ophthalmopathy. Hyperthyroidism of Graves' type that showed no ophthalmopathy progression within 18 months was stable. Regions amplified from RNA transcripts were the TCR beta CDR3 regions. Primed by the HTBI set, a first-round RT-PCR was run on the TCR CDR3. TCRdb independently ran MiXCR on the multiplex PCR reads; one entry per CDR3 protein. The sample includes over 650,000 distinct CDR3 sequences, around 17% of them seen just once. Sequencing used blood. This TCR was sampled from a man between 18 and 35 years old with Graves' hyperthyroidism.

This CDR3 reads CATSDVTSGTTGEQFF. CDR3 DNA sequence: TGTGCCACCAGTGACGTTACTAGCGGGACCACAGGGGAGCAGTTCTTC. This chain links TRBV24-1 with TRBJ2-1; 10 nucleotides agree with TRBD2. CDR1 KGHDR and CDR2 SFDVKD come from the germline V gene. This CDR3 has 16 residues. Germline trimming cut 4 bases from V and 10 bases from J; bases unmatched to any gene: 12.